This T cell receptor (beta chain) was profiled in a study of CD8 T cells in ankylosing spondylitis (dated by TCRdb to the late 2010s). Notes on the research overall: The study set out to find disease-linked TCR variants by profiling T cell receptor beta repertoires in ankylosing spondylitis patients and healthy donors. The whole study cohort included 85 to 120 healthy donors and 20 to 30 ankylosing spondylitis patients. Peripheral blood was sampled, and synovial fluid was also collected from ankylosing spondylitis patients.

TCRdb shows the sequencer as Illumina HiSeq 2500. TCR beta libraries were prepared by quantitative 5'-RACE with molecular barcodes. The paper's data handling went like this. Disease-linked TCR variants were identified with a new computational method built on a probabilistic model of VDJ rearrangement. TCRdb's own reprocessing of the public reads used fastp at Q25 and MiXCR and kept productive beta chains. Each entry is one CDR3 protein sequence, shown with its most common DNA and genes. V and J calls and clone size were set by TCRdb, not the authors. Here the sample has fewer than 200,000 distinct CDR3 sequences; approximately 9.9% occur a single time. The ten most abundant clones make up more than 12% of the sample. A remark on this clonotype: Its antigen has not been determined. No much larger clonotype is one base removed from it; base qualities were not supplied.

On the study overall, not on this receptor specifically: Some motif variants were previously reported in synovial fluid and blood of reactive arthritis patients, suggesting common disease-initiation mechanisms. In peripheral blood, the disease-linked clones were found at relatively low frequencies and had a CD8+ phenotype. Blood from ankylosing spondylitis patients appeared to be characterized by a TCR beta motif made up of 8 or 9 highly homologous amino acid variants. According to the report, matched synovial fluid samples from ankylosing spondylitis patients were significantly enriched for the disease-linked clones.

CDR1 and CDR2 are read off the germline V gene as MNHEY and SVGEGT. The junction shows trimming of 4 bases on V and 0 bases on J, plus 13 bases between the germline ends. From cysteine to phenylalanine, the CDR3 is 16 amino acids long. This entry keeps only the CDR3 DNA: 48 bases, framed from base 1. The chain was built from TRBV6-2 or TRBV6-3 and TRBJ2-1; the D segment could be TRBD2, given 5 matching bases. This clonotype originated in a female donor with ankylosing spondylitis or in good health (not recorded which). Material: blood, either unsorted or a sorted T cell fraction (not recorded which). The bases are TGTGCCAGCAGTTTGCCGGACTTACTCTCCTACAATGAGCAGTTCTTC. The translation is CASSLPDLLSYNEQFF.